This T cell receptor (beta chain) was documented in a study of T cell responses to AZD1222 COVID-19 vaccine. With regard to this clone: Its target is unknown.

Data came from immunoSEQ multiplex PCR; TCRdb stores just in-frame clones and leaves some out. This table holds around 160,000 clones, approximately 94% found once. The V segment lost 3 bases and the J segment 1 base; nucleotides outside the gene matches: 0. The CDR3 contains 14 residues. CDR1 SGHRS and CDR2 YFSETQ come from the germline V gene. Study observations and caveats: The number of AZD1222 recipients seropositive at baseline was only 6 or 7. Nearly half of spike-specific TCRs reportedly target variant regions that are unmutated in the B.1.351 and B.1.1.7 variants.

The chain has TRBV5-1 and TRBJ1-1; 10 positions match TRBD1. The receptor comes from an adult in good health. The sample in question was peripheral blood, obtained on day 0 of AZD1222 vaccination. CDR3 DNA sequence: TGCGCCAGCAGCTGGACAGGGGGGAACACTGAAGCTTTCTTT. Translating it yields CASSWTGGNTEAFF. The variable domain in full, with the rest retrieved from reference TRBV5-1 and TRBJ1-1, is KAGVTQTPRYLIKTRGQQVTLSCSPISGHRSVSWYQQTPGQGLQFLFEYFSETQRNKGNFPGRFSGRQFSNSRSEMNVSTLELGDSALYLCASSWTGGNTEAFFGQGTRLTVV.